This is a list of T cell receptor beta chains from one sample in a study of shared clonotypes between healthy human individuals. This table comes from immunoSEQ multiplex PCR, and its TCRdb copy is limited to in-frame clones, with some not included. The table includes about 2,500,000 clones, approximately 94% detected once. Sequenced: naive CD4+ T cells sorted from blood. The receptor source for this set is a man younger than 30 in good health. The conserved cysteine and the conserved F or W are not part of the CDR3 here. Fields, in order: V gene, CDR3 protein.

v_gene: TRBV11-3; CDR3aa: ASSFGAAKVGETQY
v_gene: TRBV19; CDR3aa: AGGQYSNQPQH
v_gene: TRBV15; CDR3aa: ATSRDRQDYGYT
v_gene: TRBV4-3; CDR3aa: ASSQQGGTDTQY
v_gene: TRBV2; CDR3aa: ASRDPGTGFYEQY
v_gene: TRBV27; CDR3aa: ASSLGGPGNTIY
v_gene: TRBV4-2; CDR3aa: ASSPRPGLGVIYSSTGELF
v_gene: TRBV7-2; CDR3aa: ASSSGVSTDTQY
v_gene: TRBV5-5; CDR3aa: ASSLEGGRGQY
v_gene: TRBV5-1; CDR3aa: ASSSGAGANYGYT